The entry that follows covers one TCR beta chain sequence. Antigen unknown. Trimming removed 6 bases at V and 3 bases at J, with 23 bases between. This CDR3 contains 18 residues. Germline lookup yields CDR1 LNHDA and CDR2 SQIVND (reference sequence). Autoimmune disease history or systemic immunosuppression disqualified patients. Profiling relied on immunoSEQ multiplex PCR, and the TCRdb table lists in-frame clones only, not all of them. The table has about 61,000 clones, 90% to 95% seen once; the top ten hold approximately 19%. These data are taken from a study of OX40 agonist ivuxolimab in advanced cancers. Findings and caveats of the study: At doses 0.1 to 3.0 mg/kg, CD4+ and CD8+ clones expanded.

The source is an adult with an advanced solid tumor such as melanoma, head and neck, liver or kidney cancer. The chain recombines TRBV19 with TRBJ2-2, with D possibly TRBD2 on 6 matching bases. Sequenced here: CD4+ or CD8+ T cells sorted from blood, sampled in a trial of the OX40 agonist ivuxolimab. The DNA of the CDR3 is TGTGCCAGTAGCCCACCCCGGGGGATCGTCGGTGACACCGGGGAGCTGTTTTTT. Translated, it gives CASSPPRGIVGDTGELFF.